Each of the 28 T cell receptor beta chains below was sequenced from the same sample in a study of response to subunit inactivated influenza vaccine. TCRdb passed the RT-PCR reads through MiXCR, listing each CDR3 protein once. The sample holds about 180,000 distinct CDR3 sequences, over 8.5% seen once. This sample comprised CD8+ T cells sorted from PBMCs, obtained 23 to 25 months after vaccination. These receptors came from a man between 50 and 75 years old who received an inactivated influenza vaccine.

The chain recombines TRBV4-2 with TRBJ2-3; TRBD2 might be the D (5 bases). V was shortened by 0 bases and J by 5 bases, with 12 bases between the two germline ends. The germline gives CDR1 LGHNA, CDR2 YNFKEQ. The CDR3 totals 15 residues. CDR3 sequence (DNA): TGTGCCAGCAGCCAAGATTGGCTAGCCGGAGATACGCAGTATTTT. It codes for CASSQDWLAGDTQYF.

The chain carries TRBV21-1 and TRBJ2-7; TRBD2 is the table's D call and was not checked against the DNA. TRBV21-1 is noted as a pseudogene. The CDR3 length is 17 residues. Here the CDR3 DNA reads TGTGCCAGCAGCAAAGGACTAGCGGGAGAAGTTCTCCACGAGCAGTACTTC. Encoded protein: CASSKGLAGEVLHEQYF.

This clonotype occurred many times. The chain carries TRBV27 and TRBJ2-7, with TRBD1 matching 7 bases. The CDR3 sequence is 14 residues long. The junction had 7 bases not matched to a gene; V was cut back by 2 bases and J by 6 bases. Germline V CDR1 and CDR2: MNHEY, SMNVEV (reference sequence). CDR3 loop: CASSLSRGFSEQYF. The CDR3 nucleotides read TGTGCCAGCAGTTTAAGCAGGGGGTTTAGCGAGCAGTACTTC.

The CDR3 sequence is CASSGLAVSYNEQFF. CDR3 nucleotides: TGTGCCAGCTCGGGACTAGCGGTGTCCTACAATGAGCAGTTCTTC. The chain recombines TRBV28 with TRBJ2-1; TRBD2 matches at 11 bases. The trim removed 8 bases at V and 1 base at J, leaving 4 bases unmatched. CDR3 size: 15 residues. The germline V gene encodes CDR1 MDHEN and CDR2 SYDVKM.

The genes are TRBV20-1 and TRBJ1-1; maybe TRBD1 (6 bases). Trimming removed 6 bases from V and 0 bases from J, with 8 bases in between. CDR3 length equals 12 residues. Looked up from germline, CDR1 is DFQATT and CDR2 is SNEGSKA (reference sequence). CDR3 bases: TGCAGTGCCAAGGGGGTGAACACTGAAGCTTTCTTT. Encoded protein: CSAKGVNTEAFF.

The chain employs TRBV6-5 and TRBJ1-5; D unresolved. This CDR3 spans 13 amino acids. Germline V lookup: CDR1 MNHEY, CDR2 SVGAGI. Between the trimmed V and J ends, which lost 0 bases and 6 bases, there was a span of 6 bases. The CDR3 region is CASSYSGSQPQHF. CDR3 DNA: TGTGCCAGCAGTTACTCTGGGAGTCAGCCCCAGCATTTT.

The V call is TRBV28, the J call TRBJ2-7; 11 bases are shared with TRBD1. Germline lookup yields CDR1 MDHEN and CDR2 SYDVKM. The ends lost 6 bases at V and 3 bases at J; junction bases unmatched: 7. The CDR3 covers 15 residues. CDR3 DNA sequence: TGTGCCAGCAGCCGTGGGGACAGGGGGTACTACGAGCAGTACTTC. Translation: CASSRGDRGYYEQYF.

This clonotype has just a few counts. V usage is TRBV4-2 and J usage is TRBJ1-3; 7 bases agree with TRBD1. Trimming at V came to 8 bases and at J to 0 bases, leaving 7 bases not matched to a gene. The CDR3 contains 15 residues. Germline CDR1 reads LGHNA; CDR2 reads YNFKEQ. CDR3 nucleotide sequence: TGTGCCAGCCGGGACAGCTCGAGCTCTGGAAACACCATATATTTT. Translating it yields CASRDSSSSGNTIYF.

This sequence joins TRBV28 and TRBJ1-3; D is ambiguous. Germline lookup yields CDR1 MDHEN and CDR2 SYDVKM. Deletions cut 5 bases from V and 1 base from J, with 9 bases between. The CDR3 is made up of 14 amino acids. CDR3 DNA sequence: TGTGCCAGCAGTGACCTAGGTTCTGGAAACACCATATATTTT. Translation gives CASSDLGSGNTIYF. The full variable domain, its missing parts supplied by reference TRBV28 and TRBJ1-3, is DVKVTQSSRYLVKRTGEKVFLECVQDMDHENMFWYRQDPGLGLRLIYFSYDVKMKEKGDIPEGYSVSREKKERFSLILESASTNQTSMYLCASSDLGSGNTIYFGEGSWLTVV.

The chain employs TRBV2 and TRBJ1-2, with 7 bases matching TRBD1. Germline CDR1 and CDR2: SNHLY and FYNNEI. V lost 5 bases, J lost 8 bases, and 20 bases stayed unmatched. The CDR3 sequence is 17 residues long. CDR3 loop: CASSTSLATGILDGYTF. CDR3 nucleotide sequence: TGTGCCAGCAGTACAAGCCTCGCGACAGGGATTCTTGACGGCTACACCTTC.

This clonotype was found many times. This chain joins TRBV3-1 and TRBJ2-2; a possible D gene is TRBD2 (5 bases). The V gene lost 2 bases and the J gene lost 0 bases, with 19 bases spanning the gap. Germline V CDR1 and CDR2: LGHDT, YNNKEL (reference sequence). The CDR3 runs 19 residues. In DNA form, the CDR3 reads TGTGCCAGCAGCCAATACCCAACTCAGCGGACCGCGAACACCGGGGAGCTGTTTTTT. It yields the protein CASSQYPTQRTANTGELFF.

The table lists this clonotype with a few counts. The genes are TRBV4-1 and TRBJ1-5, with D uncertain. Deletions cut 1 base from V and 1 base from J, with 11 bases between. The germline V gene encodes CDR1 MGHRA and CDR2 YSYEKL. There are 16 residues in the CDR3. The CDR3 reads CASSQVVILSNQPQHF. The CDR3 coding sequence is TGCGCCAGCAGCCAAGTTGTTATTTTAAGCAATCAGCCCCAGCATTTT.

This clonotype occurred a few times. The chain joins TRBV20-1 to TRBJ2-5; D gene unclear. CDR3 size: 12 residues. Germline V gene lookup returns CDR1 DFQATT and CDR2 SNEGSKA (reference sequence). Trimming removed 0 bases from V and 5 bases from J, with 7 bases in between. The CDR3 sequence is CSARDLRETQYF. DNA of the CDR3: TGCAGTGCTAGAGATCTTCGGGAGACCCAGTACTTC.

This chain uses TRBV2 with TRBJ1-2; unclear D gene. The ends were cut back, 1 base at V and 10 bases at J, with 10 bases in the middle. This CDR3 spans 12 amino acids. CDR1 SNHLY and CDR2 FYNNEI come from the germline V gene. This CDR3 is CASSEGEEDYTF. The CDR3 bases are TGTGCCAGCAGTGAAGGTGAGGAGGACTACACCTTC.

The chain employs TRBV6-7 and TRBJ2-5; 7 nucleotides line up with TRBD1. TRBV6-7 is recorded as an ORF, its role being uncertain. There are 14 residues in the CDR3. The DNA for the CDR3 is TGTGCGCCCACTAGGGGGCAGCCCCAAGAGACCCAGTACTTC. Translation gives CAPTRGQPQETQYF.

Of note for this clonotype: An end of the junction differs from the germline gene, which may be a read error. The chain employs TRBV28 and TRBJ1-1; D is ambiguous. The germline V gene has CDR1 MDHEN and CDR2 SYDVKM. The CDR3 runs 10 residues. In DNA form, the CDR3 reads TGTGCCACCAGTCCAGAGGCTGCTTTCTTT. Protein: CATSPEAAFF.

This chain links TRBV7-8 with TRBJ1-1; the match to TRBD1 covers 7 bases. Germline V lookup: CDR1 SGHVS, CDR2 FQNEAQ. The CDR3 loop spans 14 amino acids. V shed 5 bases and J 4 bases; nucleotides not matched to a gene: 7. The CDR3 here is CASSEGAGGTEAFF. The CDR3 nucleotides read TGTGCCAGCAGCGAGGGGGCAGGGGGCACTGAAGCTTTCTTT.

J is TRBJ2-3 and V is TRBV7-9; 10 positions match TRBD2. The CDR3 sequence is 17 residues long. Germline V gives CDR1 SEHNR, CDR2 FQNEAQ (reference sequence). With V trimmed by 5 bases and J by 6 bases, 14 bases remained unmatched. The CDR3 DNA follows: TGTGCCAGCAGCGACCCACAACTAGCGGGGCGGGTGGATACGCAGTATTTT. It translates to CASSDPQLAGRVDTQYF.

The rearrangement joins TRBV5-1 to TRBJ2-3; D is perhaps TRBD1 or TRBD2 (5 bases each). This CDR3 contains 18 residues. V lost 0 bases to trimming and J lost 0 bases, with 17 bases between them. CDR1 SGHRS and CDR2 YFSETQ come from the germline V gene. The CDR3 sequence is CASSLVGAYGESTDTQYF. As DNA, the CDR3 is TGCGCCAGCAGCTTGGTTGGGGCCTACGGGGAAAGCACAGATACGCAGTATTTT.

The V call is TRBV4-3, the J call TRBJ2-1; 7 bases agree with TRBD2. V gave up 4 bases and J gave up 6 bases; unmatched junction bases: 12. The germline gives CDR1 LGHNA, CDR2 YSLEER. The CDR3 is 16 residues long. CDR3 residues: CASSPLESGKGNEQFF. Written as DNA, the CDR3 is TGCGCCAGCAGCCCCCTGGAAAGCGGGAAGGGCAATGAGCAGTTCTTC.

The chain joins TRBV4-1 to TRBJ2-7; 9 positions match TRBD2. The trim removed 4 bases at V and 7 bases at J, leaving 11 bases unmatched. CDR1 MGHRA and CDR2 YSYEKL come from the germline V gene. This CDR3 comprises 15 residues. For the CDR3, the DNA is TGCGCCAGCAGCCGGGCGAGCGGGGGGTCCAAGGAGCAGTACTTC. It is translated as CASSRASGGSKEQYF.

At least ten counts were recorded for this clonotype. The chain uses TRBV9 and TRBJ2-1, with D tentatively TRBD2 (6 bases). CDR1 is SGDLS, CDR2 YYNGEE, per germline. V lost 3 bases, J lost 0 bases, and 10 bases lay in between. This CDR3 spans 15 amino acids. The CDR3 here is CASSDDGSSYNEQFF. DNA for the CDR3: TGTGCCAGCAGCGACGACGGGAGCTCCTACAATGAGCAGTTCTTC.

The table lists this clonotype with a few counts. The chain joins TRBV15 to TRBJ2-1, with 10 bases fitting TRBD1. CDR3 length equals 15 residues. Germline CDR1 is LNHNV and CDR2 is YYDKDF (reference sequence). Trimming removed 2 bases from V and 7 bases from J; junction bases left unmatched: 5. This chain's CDR3 is CATSRRQGAFNEQFF. The CDR3 nucleotides read TGTGCCACCAGCAGAAGACAGGGGGCGTTTAATGAGCAGTTCTTC.

The genes are TRBV7-9 and TRBJ2-7; 10 positions match TRBD1. This CDR3 comprises 15 residues. CDR1 SEHNR and CDR2 FQNEAQ come from the germline V gene (reference sequence). Trimming removed 5 bases from V and 5 bases from J; junction bases left unmatched: 9. The CDR3 bases are TGTGCCAGCAGCCGAAGCGGGACAGGGGATAACGAGCAGTACTTC. This encodes CASSRSGTGDNEQYF.

This clonotype has just a few counts. This CDR3 reads CATSPSSGSSGELFF. The CDR3 nucleotides are TGTGCCACCAGCCCGTCTAGCGGGAGTTCCGGGGAGCTGTTTTTT. The chain employs TRBV15 and TRBJ2-2, with TRBD2 matching over 10 bases. This CDR3 spans 15 amino acids. V lost 5 bases and J lost 6; bases outside the gene matches: 6. Germline CDR1 reads LNHNV; CDR2 reads YYDKDF (reference sequence).

This clonotype was seen repeatedly, ten times or more. The chain is built from TRBV4-1 and TRBJ1-5; the D is unclear. Germline V gene sequence: CDR1 MGHRA, CDR2 YSYEKL. The CDR3 totals 15 residues. V was shortened by 1 base and J by 3 bases, with 10 bases between the two germline ends. The CDR3 sequence: CASSQGRVNNQPQHF. The CDR3 bases are TGCGCCAGCAGCCAAGGTAGGGTGAACAATCAGCCCCAGCATTTT.

This clonotype has more than one count but fewer than ten. The genes are TRBV7-9 and TRBJ2-3; 8 nucleotides align to TRBD2. This CDR3 is 17 amino acids long. The germline V gene has CDR1 SEHNR and CDR2 FQNEAQ (reference sequence). After removal of 1 base from V and 2 bases from J, the junction contained 8 bases not matched to a gene. As DNA, the CDR3 is TGTGCCAGCAGCTTAGGGGGGACTAGAGGTCTCACAGATACGCAGTATTTT. Amino acid sequence: CASSLGGTRGLTDTQYF.

The V and J genes are TRBV14 and TRBJ2-7; 7 bases fit TRBD1. V was clipped by 3 bases and J by 11 bases; unmatched bases: 10. Germline-derived CDR1 and CDR2 are SGHDN and FVKESK. The CDR3 sequence is 13 residues long. CDR3 in amino acids: CASSHRGQLNEYF. The CDR3 region has the DNA TGTGCCAGCAGCCACCGGGGACAGTTAAACGAGTACTTC.